This T cell receptor (beta chain) derives from a study of T-cell memory formation after mild COVID-19. Whole-study context: Largely donor-specific TCR clusters were found.

Germline loops: CDR1 MNHEY, CDR2 SVGAGI. CDR3 size: 15 residues. V was pared by 2 bases and J by 1 base, with 10 bases between. 5'RACE, which relied on constant-segment primers, yielded TCR alpha and TCR beta cDNA libraries carrying sample barcodes and UMIs. TCRdb fed the 5' RACE reads into MiXCR, producing one record per CDR3 protein. This table holds tens of thousands of distinct CDR3 sequences, approximately 6.8% found once. The TCR comes from a man between 18 and 29 years old who had mild COVID-19 (a few samples of this study predate the infection). Cell type and time point are not known. The chain recombines TRBV6-5 with TRBJ2-3, with no clear D. The sample comprised PBMCs or a T cell subset sorted from them (not recorded which). CDR3 sequence: CASSYQPLGTDTQYF. In DNA form, the CDR3 reads TGTGCCAGCAGTTACCAGCCCCTTGGCACAGATACGCAGTATTTT.